Following are 5 T cell receptor beta chains from one sample sequenced in a study of blood T cells in healthy people across ages. Through a sample-barcoded 5' primer and a J-beta primer mix, a second PCR was run for roughly 6 to 11 cycles. TCRdb re-derived calls from the 5' RACE reads in MiXCR, one entry per CDR3 protein. Of 500,000 to 600,000 distinct CDR3 sequences listed, roughly 29% are singletons. The sample was blood. Receptors originate from a woman in her seventies in good health.

This clonotype is medium-sized (0.01 to 0.1%) within its sample. This chain connects TRBV9 to TRBJ2-1, with TRBD2 matching over 7 bases. The CDR3 has 14 residues. The V gene's germline CDR1 is SGDLS and CDR2 YYNGEE. V gave up 6 bases and J gave up 5 bases; unmatched junction bases: 8. CDR3 DNA sequence: TGTGCCAGCACTAGCGGCGATATGAACAATGAGCAGTTCTTC. Its protein is CASTSGDMNNEQFF.

The chain uses TRBV11-2 and TRBJ2-4, with D hard to call. The CDR3 sequence is 14 residues long. CDR1 and CDR2 from the germline V gene are SGHAT and FQNNGV. V was cut by 6 bases and J by 0 bases, with 9 bases left in between. CDR3 protein: CASRLSAAKNIQYF. The CDR3 bases are TGTGCCAGCAGGTTAAGCGCAGCCAAAAACATTCAGTACTTC.

The genes are TRBV5-1 and TRBJ2-2; 7 nucleotides line up with TRBD1. The V and J ends lost 5 bases and 1 base, in that order; junction bases with no gene match: 5. The CDR3 extends over 15 amino acids. Germline values: CDR1 SGHRS, CDR2 YFSETQ. CDR3 protein: CASRPTGLNTGELFF. The CDR3 DNA follows: TGCGCCAGCAGGCCGACAGGGCTGAACACCGGGGAGCTGTTTTTT.

CDR3 protein: CASSPNFVQYF. In nucleotides, the CDR3 is TGTGCCAGCAGTCCAAACTTTGTGCAGTACTTC. This chain uses TRBV28 with TRBJ2-5; D gene ambiguous. CDR1 is MDHEN and CDR2 is SYDVKM in the germline V gene. Trimming removed 5 bases at V and 11 bases at J, with 12 bases between. The CDR3 is 11 amino acids.

The V call is TRBV20-1, the J call TRBJ2-2, with 8 bases identical to TRBD2. With V trimmed by 5 bases and J by 5 bases, 10 bases remained unmatched. Germline-derived CDR1 and CDR2 are DFQATT and SNEGSKA (reference sequence). The CDR3 extends over 15 amino acids. The CDR3 loop reads CSAAHRGGITGELFF. DNA for the CDR3: TGCAGTGCTGCCCACCGGGGGGGAATAACCGGGGAGCTGTTTTTT.